A single sample gave rise to the 2 T cell receptor beta chains below, sequenced in a study of tumor-infiltrating lymphocytes in primary liver carcinoma listed by TCRdb under 2017. The sequencer listed for this sample is Illumina HiSeq 2500. A constant-region primer and ProtoScript II reverse transcriptase were used to reverse-transcribe TCRbeta-specific cDNA from roughly 500 ng total RNA. Three nested multiplex PCR rounds, following a slightly modified ARM-PCR procedure, were used to build the TCRbeta libraries. The first two PCR rounds used multiplex TRBV1-TRBV30 forward primers with a Cbeta reverse primer, each for approximately 10 cycles. The public reads were quality trimmed at Q25 with fastp and then assembled into clones with MiXCR by TCRdb, keeping productive beta chains. Every entry covers one CDR3 protein and lists the most common genes and DNA from its rows. The sample profile shows about 37,000 distinct CDR3 sequences; 75% of them were found once. Approximately 35% of the sample goes to the ten largest clones.

Total RNA and DNA were co-extracted from about 19-30 mg of bulk tissue with the AllPrep DNA/RNA mini kit, without cell sorting. Sequencing was done on a sample of tumor-adjacent normal liver tissue. These receptors were obtained from a man aged 35 to 55 with primary liver carcinoma and hepatitis B virus infection.

The rearrangement links TRBV6-6 to TRBJ2-7, with D perhaps TRBD2 (6 bases). V gave up 5 bases and J gave up 8 bases, with 13 bases separating them. This CDR3 is built from 12 residues. CDR1 and CDR2 from the germline V gene are MNHNY and SVGAGI (reference sequence). CDR3 nucleotide sequence: TGTGCCAGCAGTCCCGGAGCGGGCAAGCAGTACTTC. Amino acids: CASSPGAGKQYF.

About this clonotype itself: A read error is likely, as this CDR3 ends without the conserved phenylalanine or tryptophan. V gene TRBV5-6 combines with J gene TRBJ2-3; possible D gene TRBD1, 5 bases. The end of the DNA aligns better with TRBJ1-5, so the J call may be wrong. Looked up from germline, CDR1 is SGHDT and CDR2 is YYEEEE. CDR3 length equals 14 residues. CDR3 protein: CASSLQGATDTQHL. The CDR3 nucleotides are TGTGCCAGCAGCTTGCAAGGGGCAACAGATACGCAGCATTTA.